These 19 T cell receptor beta chains share one sample of origin, sequenced in a study of T cell responses to AZD1222 COVID-19 vaccine. The table came from immunoSEQ multiplex PCR; TCRdb's copy has only in-frame clones and leaves some out. The table has around 72,000 clones, roughly 82% seen once. The sequencing used peripheral blood, collected on day 0 of AZD1222 vaccination. All receptors derive from an adult in good health.

This rearrangement joins TRBV3-1 (or the pseudogene TRBV3-2) to TRBJ2-1, with D possibly TRBD2 on 6 matching bases. The germline CDR1 and CDR2 sequences are LGHDT and YNNKEL (reference sequence). The CDR3 consists of 16 residues. V shed 0 bases and J shed 5 bases, with 14 bases lying between them. CDR3 amino acids: CASSQDASGRNNEQFF. The DNA of the CDR3 is TGTGCCAGCAGCCAAGATGCGAGCGGGCGGAACAATGAGCAGTTCTTC.

For the CDR3, the DNA is TGTGCCAGCAATATACTAGCGGGGGGATCAGGAGATACGCAGTATTTT. The encoded protein is CASNILAGGSGDTQYF. V gene TRBV7-9 combines with J gene TRBJ2-3, with 12 bases matching TRBD2. The V gene's germline CDR1 is SEHNR and CDR2 FQNEAQ (reference sequence). V shed 7 bases and J 5 bases; nucleotides not matched to a gene: 10. The CDR3 is 16 residues long.

V and J are TRBV5-1 and TRBJ2-2; perhaps TRBD1 as D (7 bases). This CDR3 region has 16 residues. The germline V gene encodes CDR1 SGHRS and CDR2 YFSETQ. The V end was cut by 0 bases, the J end by 4 bases, with 13 bases between. CDR3 protein: CASSLAGGGATGELFF. The CDR3, as DNA: TGCGCCAGCAGCTTGGCAGGAGGGGGCGCCACCGGGGAGCTGTTTTTT.

Written as DNA, the CDR3 is TGTGCCAGCAGCGTAGAGGGCAGGGCGACAGATACGCAGTATTTT. It yields the protein CASSVEGRATDTQYF. The rearrangement links TRBV9 to TRBJ2-3; a weak D match, TRBD1 (5 bases). Deletions cut 0 bases from V and 3 bases from J, with 11 bases between. Germline V gives CDR1 SGDLS, CDR2 YYNGEE. The CDR3 loop spans 15 amino acids.

The V gene is TRBV18, the J gene TRBJ2-2; unclear D gene. V dropped 2 bases and J dropped 3 bases, with 7 bases sitting between them. This CDR3 spans 14 amino acids. The V gene's germline CDR1 is KGHSH and CDR2 LQKENI. CDR3 loop: CASSPGVYTGELFF. CDR3 coding DNA: TGTGCCAGCTCACCAGGGGTCTACACCGGGGAGCTGTTTTTT.

This chain's CDR3 is CASSYRLAQETQYF. The CDR3 DNA reads as TGTGCCAGCAGCTACAGACTAGCCCAAGAGACCCAGTACTTC. The chain joins TRBV11-3 to TRBJ2-5, with TRBD2 matching 7 bases. Germline V gene lookup returns CDR1 SGHNT and CDR2 YENEEA. V trimming: 4 bases; J trimming: 1 base; junction bases outside the gene matches: 3. CDR3 length: 14 residues.

CDR3 in amino acids: CASSLLGGDSIREQYF. In DNA, the CDR3 is TGTGCCAGCAGCTTATTGGGTGGGGACTCCATCCGCGAGCAGTACTTC. V and J are TRBV11-2 and TRBJ2-7, with D perhaps matching TRBD2 (6 bases). The germline V gene has CDR1 SGHAT and CDR2 FQNNGV. This CDR3 comprises 16 residues. V was cut by 2 bases and J by 6 bases, with 20 bases left in between.

The V call is TRBV7-7, the J call TRBJ1-3, with TRBD1 matching 7 bases. This CDR3 is built from 14 residues. V shed 5 bases, J shed 4 bases, and the junction held 5 bases outside the gene matches. The V gene's germline CDR1 is SSHAT and CDR2 FNYEAQ (reference sequence). This chain's CDR3 is CASSPDREGNTIYF. The CDR3 region has the DNA TGTGCCAGCAGCCCAGACAGGGAGGGAAACACCATATATTTT.

The chain links TRBV5-8 to TRBJ1-2; 9 bases are a match to TRBD1. Germline CDR1 reads SGHTS; CDR2 reads YDEGEE. CDR3 length equals 14 residues. V shed 2 bases, J shed 6 bases, and the junction held 5 bases outside the gene matches. The CDR3 loop reads CASSFPGQGNGYTF. The CDR3 bases are TGTGCCAGCAGCTTTCCGGGACAGGGTAATGGCTACACCTTC.

The table lists this clone with a count of one. The V call is TRBV7-8, the J call TRBJ2-2; no firm D call. Deletions cut 1 base from V and 4 bases from J, with 16 bases between. The CDR3 runs 17 residues. CDR1 is SGHVS, CDR2 FQNEAQ, per germline. CDR3 residues: CASSLVTDAVGTGELFF. CDR3 coding DNA: TGTGCCAGCAGCTTAGTAACGGACGCTGTGGGCACCGGGGAGCTGTTTTTT.

The V call is TRBV6-2 or TRBV6-3, the J call TRBJ2-5; tentatively, D is TRBD2 (6 bases). The V end lost 4 bases, the J end lost 0 bases, and 9 bases lay between the germline ends. CDR3 size: 14 residues. CDR1 and CDR2 (germline): MNHEY, SVGEGT. CDR3 coding DNA: TGTGCCAGCAGTTTAGGAGGGCACCAAGAGACCCAGTACTTC. Translation: CASSLGGHQETQYF.

The V and J genes are TRBV7-2 and TRBJ1-2, with D tentatively TRBD1 (6 bases). Germline assignment: CDR1 SGHTA and CDR2 FQGNSA. Trimming took off 5 bases at V and 5 bases at J, with 15 bases between the two ends. The CDR3 has 14 residues. The CDR3 DNA follows: TGTGCCAGCAGCCCTCCGGGGGGGCCATATGGCTACACCTTC. This translates into CASSPPGGPYGYTF.

V and J are TRBV7-2 and TRBJ1-5; D gene unclear. The V end was cut by 6 bases, the J end by 4 bases, with 13 bases between. Germline V lookup: CDR1 SGHTA, CDR2 FQGNSA. CDR3 size: 14 residues. The CDR3 coding sequence is TGTGCCAGCAGATTTGCCGGGGAGAATCAGCCCCAGCATTTT. Encoded protein: CASRFAGENQPQHF. Full variable domain (rest looked up from reference TRBV7-2 and TRBJ1-5): GAGVSQSPSNKVTEKGKDVELRCDPISGHTALYWYRQSLGQGLEFLIYFQGNSAPDKSGLPSDRFSAERTGGSVSTLTIQRTQQEDSAVYLCASRFAGENQPQHFGDGTRLSIL.

The V gene is TRBV28, the J gene TRBJ1-4; D unclear. V was shortened by 5 bases and J by 5 bases, with 12 bases between the two germline ends. This CDR3 is 14 amino acids long. Germline V gene data show CDR1 as MDHEN and CDR2 as SYDVKM. The CDR3, as DNA: TGTGCCAGCAGTCCCCGGGAGGGAAATGAAAAACTGTTTTTT. Translated: CASSPREGNEKLFF.

The J gene is TRBJ2-7, the V gene TRBV2; 7 nucleotides match TRBD2. The CDR3 runs to 11 residues. V lost 8 bases and J lost 5; bases outside the gene matches: 3. Germline V lookup: CDR1 SNHLY, CDR2 FYNNEI. The CDR3 DNA reads TGTGCCAGCCTTAGCGGGCACGAGCAGTACTTC. Residues: CASLSGHEQYF.

This rearrangement joins TRBV11-3 to TRBJ2-7; D unresolved. CDR3 length: 13 residues. V shed 5 bases and J shed 0 bases, with 8 bases lying between them. Looked up from germline, CDR1 is SGHNT and CDR2 is YENEEA. The CDR3 coding sequence is TGTGCCAGCAGCCCCCCTAGCTCCTACGAGCAGTACTTC. Encoded protein: CASSPPSSYEQYF.

The chain combines TRBV19 with TRBJ2-1; no definite D call. The CDR3 totals 13 residues. Germline CDR1 LNHDA, CDR2 SQIVND (reference sequence). Trimming cost V 5 bases and J 0 bases, with 5 bases left between them. In DNA form, the CDR3 reads TGTGCCAGTAGTCTTCGCTCCTACAATGAGCAGTTCTTC. Translation gives CASSLRSYNEQFF.

This clone appeared a few times. The rearrangement uses TRBV5-5 and TRBJ1-3; no reliable D call. This CDR3 has 13 amino acids. The germline gives CDR1 SGHKS, CDR2 YYEKEE (reference sequence). Deletions cut 0 bases from V and 0 bases from J, with 1 base between. The CDR3 spells CASSLASGNTIYF. The DNA for the CDR3 is TGTGCCAGCAGCTTGGCCTCTGGAAACACCATATATTTT.

The chain has TRBV19 and TRBJ1-3, with TRBD1 matching over 9 bases. CDR1 and CDR2 from the germline V gene are LNHDA and SQIVND (reference sequence). Losses at the gene ends were 6 bases for V and 2 bases for J; bases not matched to a gene: 5. The CDR3 loop spans 15 amino acids. This CDR3 is CASRKQGAAGNTIYF. The CDR3 bases are TGTGCCAGTAGAAAACAGGGGGCGGCTGGAAACACCATATATTTT.